Detailed here is one T cell receptor (beta chain). V shed 5 bases and J shed 0 bases, with 11 bases lying between them. Germline V gene lookup returns CDR1 SGDLS and CDR2 YYNGEE. This CDR3 comprises 15 residues. This sample stems from a study of T-cell memory formation after mild COVID-19. TCRdb re-called the 5' RACE reads with MiXCR, one entry per CDR3 protein. Of hundreds of thousands of distinct CDR3 sequences listed, 17% are singletons. The origin of this receptor is an adult woman who had mild COVID-19 (a few samples of this study predate the infection). Cell type and time point are not known. Specimen: PBMCs or a T cell subset sorted from them (not recorded which). The chain carries TRBV9 and TRBJ2-2; weak D call: TRBD2 (6 bases). CDR3 loop: CASRATGANTGELFF. The DNA for the CDR3 is TGTGCCAGCAGGGCCACGGGGGCGAACACCGGGGAGCTGTTTTTT.